The 21 T cell receptor beta chains given below trace back to one sample, sequenced in a study of blood T cell repertoires in COVID-19. Sequenced by immunoSEQ multiplex PCR; TCRdb stores in-frame clones only, minus some. Altogether 250,000 or so clones are present, about 82% being singletons, with the ten largest covering roughly 1.9%. Sample: PBMCs or T cells enriched from blood (not recorded which). The receptors derive from a woman aged 45-65 years who had recovered from COVID-19.

The chain joins TRBV6-5 to TRBJ2-7; D is perhaps TRBD2 (7 bases). The ends were cut back, 4 bases at V and 6 bases at J, with 13 bases in the middle. The CDR3 is 13 amino acids. CDR1 and CDR2 (germline): MNHEY, SVGAGI. The CDR3 bases are TGTGCCAGCAGTTGGGGAGGGGGACGCGAGCAGTACTTC. Translating gives CASSWGGGREQYF.

The chain employs TRBV15 and TRBJ2-7, with D unresolved. V was pared by 0 bases and J by 2 bases, with 11 bases between. Germline V lookup: CDR1 LNHNV, CDR2 YYDKDF (reference sequence). CDR3 size: 15 residues. In DNA form, the CDR3 reads TGTGCCACCAGCAGAGACAGGTCGAACACCTACGAGCAGTACTTC. Its protein is CATSRDRSNTYEQYF.

This chain's CDR3 is CASSQVRGREQYF. The CDR3 bases are TGTGCCAGCAGCCAAGTACGTGGCCGAGAGCAGTACTTC. The chain is built from TRBV4-2 and TRBJ2-7; D not certain. The CDR3 is 13 amino acids. Deletions cut 1 base from V and 7 bases from J, with 11 bases between. From germline, CDR1 is LGHNA and CDR2 YNFKEQ.

V gene TRBV11-2 combines with J gene TRBJ2-7; TRBD1 matches 7 bases. The ends lost 5 bases at V and 3 bases at J; junction bases unmatched: 7. This CDR3 is 14 amino acids long. Germline loops: CDR1 SGHAT, CDR2 FQNNGV. The CDR3 sequence: CASSHGTVGYEQYF. As DNA, the CDR3 is TGTGCCAGCAGCCATGGGACAGTGGGCTACGAGCAGTACTTC.

The chain combines TRBV27 with TRBJ2-7; 7 bases are shared with TRBD1. The junction had 8 bases not matched to a gene; V was cut back by 2 bases and J by 7 bases. CDR1 is MNHEY, CDR2 SMNVEV, per germline (reference sequence). The CDR3 is made up of 14 amino acids. For the CDR3, the DNA is TGTGCCAGCAGTTTAGGTAGGGGGCAGCGGGAGCAGTACTTC. It translates to CASSLGRGQREQYF.

The rearrangement joins TRBV6-5 to TRBJ1-2; the D is unclear. Germline CDR1 reads MNHEY; CDR2 reads SVGAGI. Trimming removed 4 bases at V and 8 bases at J, with 14 bases between. CDR3 length: 13 amino acids. The CDR3 sequence is CASSSRSSRGYTF. CDR3 in DNA: TGTGCCAGCAGTTCCCGCTCCTCGAGGGGCTACACCTTC.

In this sample, this clone turned up a few times. V and J are TRBV18 and TRBJ2-7; 7 nucleotides line up with TRBD1. CDR1 and CDR2 (germline): KGHSH, LQKENI. The CDR3 totals 15 residues. After removal of 4 bases from V and 0 bases from J, the junction contained 6 bases not matched to a gene. The CDR3 sequence: CASSHATGPSYEQYF. In DNA form, the CDR3 reads TGTGCCAGCTCACACGCGACAGGGCCCTCCTACGAGCAGTACTTC.

The genes are TRBV28 and TRBJ1-1; the D is unclear. Germline V gene data show CDR1 as MDHEN and CDR2 as SYDVKM. Trimming cost V 7 bases and J 3 bases, with 6 bases left between them. This CDR3 is built from 11 residues. CDR3 region: CASTQDTEAFF. CDR3 in DNA: TGTGCCAGCACTCAGGACACTGAAGCTTTCTTT.

The chain combines TRBV28 with TRBJ2-3, with D possibly TRBD2 on 7 matching bases. The CDR3 consists of 14 residues. The V end was cut by 6 bases, the J end by 2 bases, with 12 bases between. Germline V gives CDR1 MDHEN, CDR2 SYDVKM. For the CDR3, the DNA is TGTGCCAGCAGGGGGGGGACAAACACAGATACGCAGTATTTT. Translation: CASRGGTNTDTQYF.

In this sample, this clone turned up once. The chain recombines TRBV5-4 with TRBJ2-5; 10 nucleotides match TRBD2. The V gene's germline CDR1 is SGHNT and CDR2 YYREEE (reference sequence). J was trimmed by 5 bases and V by 1 base; bases with no gene match: 5. The CDR3 consists of 15 residues. CDR3 in amino acids: CASSLQSGGVETQYF. The CDR3 DNA follows: TGTGCCAGCAGCTTGCAAAGCGGGGGGGTTGAGACCCAGTACTTC.

The V gene is TRBV7-9, the J gene TRBJ2-7; 10 positions agree with TRBD2. This CDR3 has 17 amino acids. Trimming at V came to 0 bases and at J to 5 bases, leaving 10 bases not matched to a gene. Germline V gene lookup returns CDR1 SEHNR and CDR2 FQNEAQ (reference sequence). The CDR3 sequence is CASSLARASGSNDEQYF. The DNA of the CDR3 is TGTGCCAGCAGCTTAGCGCGGGCTAGCGGGAGTAACGACGAGCAGTACTTC.

This clone has only one observation. V usage is TRBV10-1 and J usage is TRBJ2-7, with 10 bases identical to TRBD2. Trimming took 4 bases from V and 0 from J; bases not matched to a gene: 12. The length of the CDR3 is 18 residues. Germline V gives CDR1 WNHNN, CDR2 SYGVQD (reference sequence). The CDR3 DNA reads TGCGCCAGCAGTGCTCAGGATTCAAGCGGGAGGGCCTCCTACGAGCAGTACTTC. Amino acid sequence: CASSAQDSSGRASYEQYF.

The chain couples TRBV10-1 to TRBJ1-1; unclear D gene. The CDR3 runs 14 residues. Germline V gene data show CDR1 as WNHNN and CDR2 as SYGVQD (reference sequence). The V and J ends lost 3 bases and 6 bases respectively, with 14 bases between them. Here the CDR3 DNA reads TGCGCCAGCAGTGATGGAGGGTCGGACGCTGAAGCTTTCTTT. This sequence encodes CASSDGGSDAEAFF.

The rearrangement links TRBV3-1 (or the pseudogene TRBV3-2) to TRBJ1-2; TRBD1 is a possible D gene (5 bases). The germline gives CDR1 LGHDT, CDR2 YNNKEL (reference sequence). The V gene lost 4 bases and the J gene lost 5 bases, with 14 bases spanning the gap. The CDR3 is made up of 14 amino acids. CDR3 DNA sequence: TGTGCCAGCAGCCCCACCGACAGAGCATATGGCTACACCTTC. Translation: CASSPTDRAYGYTF.

The chain is built from TRBV7-8 and TRBJ2-5; D perhaps matches TRBD2 (6 bases). V was pared by 1 base and J by 2 bases, with 14 bases between. The CDR3 length is 16 residues. Germline CDR1 SGHVS, CDR2 FQNEAQ. The CDR3 protein is CASSLVRGSVQETQYF. The CDR3 DNA follows: TGTGCCAGCAGCTTAGTGCGGGGAAGCGTACAAGAGACCCAGTACTTC.

This clone has a handful of counts. This chain uses TRBV6-6 with TRBJ2-4, with 12 bases fitting TRBD1. The CDR3 sequence is 20 residues long. The V segment lost 6 bases and the J segment 0 bases; nucleotides outside the gene matches: 15. Germline CDR1 MNHNY, CDR2 SVGAGI (reference sequence). Written as DNA, the CDR3 is TGTGCCAGCAGCCTACAAGGGACAGGGGGCCGAACCTTAGCCAAAAACATTCAGTACTTC. Translation gives CASSLQGTGGRTLAKNIQYF.

The chain links TRBV18 to TRBJ1-5, with D possibly matching TRBD1 (6 bases). Germline V CDR1 and CDR2: KGHSH, LQKENI. The V end lost 3 bases, the J end lost 0 bases, and 12 bases lay between the germline ends. This CDR3 region has 16 residues. CDR3 bases: TGTGCCAGCTCACCCGGACAGCCCTATAGCAATCAGCCCCAGCATTTT. Protein product: CASSPGQPYSNQPQHF.

The chain recombines TRBV19 with TRBJ2-5; 14 nucleotides line up with TRBD2. Germline trimming cut 4 bases from V and 4 bases from J; bases unmatched to any gene: 5. Germline-derived CDR1 and CDR2 are LNHDA and SQIVND (reference sequence). The CDR3 is 16 residues long. The DNA for the CDR3 is TGTGCCAGTAGTAGACTAGCGGGAGGGGGGACAGAGACCCAGTACTTC. Amino acid sequence: CASSRLAGGGTETQYF.

This clone was found a few times. This sequence joins TRBV12-5 and TRBJ1-6; a possible D gene is TRBD1 (5 bases). Trimming cost V 2 bases and J 9 bases, with 11 bases left between them. CDR1 and CDR2 (germline): LGHNT, FRNRAP. CDR3 length: 14 amino acids. CDR3 DNA sequence: TGTGCTAGTGGTTTGTCCGGAAGGGGTTCACCCCTCCACTTT. Its translation is CASGLSGRGSPLHF.

The chain couples TRBV10-2 to TRBJ2-3; the D gene is possibly TRBD2 (6 bases). V lost 2 bases and J 6 bases, leaving 15 bases between the germline ends. This CDR3 is built from 15 residues. Germline CDR1 reads WSHSY; CDR2 reads SAAADI. The CDR3 nucleotides are TGCGCCAGCAGTGAGGCGGGGACGGGCCGGGATACGCAGTATTTT. Translating it yields CASSEAGTGRDTQYF.

The chain carries TRBV5-4 and TRBJ2-5; 13 nucleotides agree with TRBD2. The CDR3 covers 15 residues. CDR1 is SGHNT, CDR2 YYREEE, per germline (reference sequence). After removal of 5 bases from V and 1 base from J, the junction contained 2 bases not matched to a gene. The CDR3: CASRRLAGGQETQYF. CDR3 coding DNA: TGTGCCAGCAGGCGACTAGCGGGAGGCCAAGAGACCCAGTACTTC. The full variable domain, in which reference TRBV5-4 and TRBJ2-5 provide the parts outside the CDR3, is ETGVTQSPTHLIKTRGQQVTLRCSSQSGHNTVSWYQQALGQGPQFIFQYYREEENGRGNFPPRFSGLQFPNYSSELNVNALELDDSALYLCASRRLAGGQETQYFGPGTRLLVL.